The 13 T cell receptor beta chains given below trace back to one sample, sequenced in a study of tumor-infiltrating lymphocytes in primary liver carcinoma (dated by TCRdb to 2016 to 2017). This sample was sequenced with an Illumina HiSeq 2500. Using a constant-region primer and ProtoScript II reverse transcriptase, TCRbeta-specific cDNA was reverse-transcribed from about 460 ng total RNA. The TCRbeta libraries were prepared through three rounds of nested multiplex PCR following a slightly modified ARM-PCR procedure. The first two PCR rounds used multiplex TRBV1-TRBV30 forward primers with a Cbeta reverse primer, each for approximately 10 cycles. TCRdb reanalyzed the raw reads on its own, using fastp at Q25 for trimming and MiXCR for clone calling, and kept in-frame beta chains. A single entry per CDR3 protein holds the most common genes and DNA from its merged rows. The sample has under 90,000 distinct CDR3 sequences on record, around 70% of them singletons. The top ten clones comprise roughly 21% of the sample.

Total RNA and DNA were co-extracted without cell sorting from approximately 20-30 mg of bulk tissue using the AllPrep DNA/RNA mini kit. Sequenced: liver tumor tissue from sampling region 1. In the paper's terms, the cell subset or site label means: tumor region T1, superior pole. The origin of the receptors is a man in his forties with primary liver carcinoma and hepatitis B virus infection.

Note on this clonotype: One end of the junction does not line up with germline, which may come from a read error. The genes are TRBV10-1 and TRBJ2-3, with D perhaps given as TRBD1 or TRBD2 (6 bases each). The germline CDR1 and CDR2 sequences are WNHNN and SYGVQD (reference sequence). There are 12 residues in the CDR3. CDR3 protein: CANSGGPDTQYF. The CDR3 DNA is TGCGCCAACAGTGGGGGGCCAGATACGCAATATTTT.

Details on this clonotype: Since no conserved phenylalanine or tryptophan closes the CDR3, a read error is the likely cause. The chain employs TRBV11-2 and TRBJ2-7, with 8 bases that match TRBD2. The length of the CDR3 is 18 residues. J was trimmed by 4 bases and V by 2 bases; bases with no gene match: 16. CDR1 is SGHAT and CDR2 is FQNNGV in the germline V gene. CDR3 coding DNA: TGTGCCAGCAGCTTATACGTTGGGCTAACGGGAGGGGGGTACGAGCAGTACTTA. It specifies CASSLYVGLTGGGYEQYL.

Of note for this clonotype: A junction end diverges from the germline sequence, so it may reflect a read error. The chain uses TRBV6-6 and TRBJ2-1; D call uncertain. The CDR3 spans 15 residues. Germline-derived CDR1 and CDR2 are MNHNY and SVGAGI (reference sequence). This CDR3 reads CASSYMISINREQFF. The CDR3 coding sequence is TGCGCCAGCAGTTACATGATTAGCATTAATCGTGAGCAGTTCTTC.

In regard to this clonotype: The conserved final phenylalanine or tryptophan is absent from the CDR3, which likely points to a read error. V is TRBV12-3 or TRBV12-4 and J is TRBJ2-1; TRBD2 agrees at 10 bases. V gave up 2 bases and J gave up 1 base; unmatched junction bases: 5. The CDR3 totals 17 residues. DNA of the CDR3: TGTGCCAGCAGTTTAAAGGCTAGCGGGAGTTCCTACAATGAGCAGTTCTCC. Its translation: CASSLKASGSSYNEQFS.

With regard to this clonotype: Being one base from a much bigger clone, this may be a read error. The chain's CDR3 is CASRFTSGLYTQYF. The CDR3 DNA sequence: TGTGCCAGCAGATTTACCTCCGGGTTATATACGCAGTATTTT. V usage is TRBV7-9 and J usage is TRBJ2-3, with unresolved D. The V and J ends lost 6 bases and 7 bases respectively, with 17 bases between them. Germline V gene data show CDR1 as SEHNR and CDR2 as FQNEAQ (reference sequence). The CDR3 runs to 14 residues.

As regards this clonotype: Being one base from a much bigger clone, this may be a read error. The V call is TRBV5-1, the J call TRBJ2-7, with 10 bases aligning to TRBD1. The junction had 16 bases not matched to a gene; V was cut back by 9 bases and J by 4 bases. CDR1 is SGHRS, CDR2 YFSETQ, per germline. This CDR3 spans 16 amino acids. The CDR3 region is CANKRGTGTGDYEQYF. DNA for the CDR3: TGCGCCAACAAAAGAGGAACCGGGACAGGGGATTACGAGCAGTACTTC. The full variable domain, in which reference TRBV5-1 and TRBJ2-7 provide the parts outside the CDR3, is KAGVTQTPRYLIKTRGQQVTLSCSPISGHRSVSWYQQTPGQGLQFLFEYFSETQRNKGNFPGRFSGRQFSNSRSEMNVSTLELGDSALYLCANKRGTGTGDYEQYFGPGTRLTVT.

Of note for this clonotype: A much larger clone differs by one base, so this may be a read error. The genes are TRBV5-1 and TRBJ2-7; 10 positions match TRBD2. CDR3 length: 17 amino acids. Germline V gene lookup returns CDR1 SGHRS and CDR2 YFSETQ. The CDR3 region has the DNA TGCGTCAGCAGTATCGGGGCTGCTAGCGGGAGTACCTACGAGCAGTACTTC. Its translation: CVSSIGAASGSTYEQYF.

As to this clonotype: One junction end does not reproduce the germline sequence, and a read error may be involved. This chain links TRBV12-3 or TRBV12-4 with TRBJ1-4, with 8 bases fitting TRBD1. The CDR3 is 14 amino acids. The CDR3 reads CASSLSDRAKPLVF. The CDR3 DNA follows: TGTGCCAGCAGTTTGTCGGACAGGGCGAAACCACTGGTTTTT.

The chain is built from TRBV7-8 and TRBJ1-5, with D perhaps matching TRBD1 (6 bases). This CDR3 is 12 amino acids long. Per germline, CDR1 SGHVS and CDR2 FQNEAQ. V lost 9 bases, J lost 11 bases, and 17 bases lay in between. CDR3 DNA sequence: TGTGCCAGTAGCCCTGGGGGGCGGTCCCAGCATTTT. This sequence encodes CASSPGGRSQHF.

Worth noting for this clonotype: One end of the junction fails to match germline, which may point to a read error. The chain uses TRBV11-1 and TRBJ2-3; maybe TRBD1 (6 bases). Germline V gene data show CDR1 as SGHAT and CDR2 as FQDESV (reference sequence). This CDR3 has 15 residues. CDR3 bases: TGTGCCAGCAGCTTAGGAAGGGGGTACGTGGATACGCAGTACTTT. Its translation: CASSLGRGYVDTQYF.

DNA for the CDR3: TGTGCCAGCAGCATACTAGCCGGCGGGCTGCTGTTTTTT. Residues: CASSILAGGLLFF. V usage is TRBV11-1 and J usage is TRBJ2-2, with D perhaps TRBD2 (6 bases). Germline values: CDR1 SGHAT, CDR2 FQDESV (reference sequence). Trimming shortened V by 5 bases and J by 13 bases, and 17 bases separated the two germline ends. The CDR3 is made up of 13 amino acids.

Ten or more counts support this clonotype. The V gene is TRBV25-1, the J gene TRBJ2-5; D is unclear. The CDR3 is 13 amino acids. The V and J ends lost 3 bases and 7 bases respectively, with 12 bases between them. In germline, CDR1 is MGHDK, CDR2 SYGVNS. The CDR3 DNA follows: TGTGCCAGCAGTGATTACGGCTTGGGGACCCAGTACTTC. This gives the protein CASSDYGLGTQYF. The complete variable domain, with remaining parts taken from reference TRBV25-1 and TRBJ2-5, reads EADIYQTPRYLVIGTGKKITLECSQTMGHDKMYWYQQDPGMELHLIHYSYGVNSTEKGDLSSESTVSRIRTEHFPLTLESARPSHTSQYLCASSDYGLGTQYFGPGTRLLVL.

This chain links TRBV6-1 with TRBJ2-1; TRBD2 might be the D (6 bases). Germline V gives CDR1 MNHNS, CDR2 SASEGT. V was cut by 3 bases and J by 8 bases, with 11 bases left in between. The CDR3 sequence is 13 residues long. The CDR3 region is CASSEGGVDEQFF. The DNA for the CDR3 is TGTGCCAGCAGTGAGGGGGGAGTCGATGAGCAGTTCTTC.